The 16 T cell receptor beta chains reported below all come from one sample, sequenced in a study of T cell changes during pregnancy in multiple sclerosis. Clones were sequenced by immunoSEQ multiplex PCR, and TCRdb holds only the in-frame ones, with some missing. This table holds more than 90,000 clones, more than 90% found once. This sample comprised peripheral blood, obtained in the second trimester of pregnancy. Receptor source: a female donor with multiple sclerosis, enrolled in a pregnancy study.

This clone was seen once. The genes are TRBV5-1 and TRBJ2-3; 12 bases are a match to TRBD2. Germline V CDR1 and CDR2: SGHRS, YFSETQ. This CDR3 has 16 amino acids. V dropped 0 bases and J dropped 6; count of bases not matched to a gene: 5. The CDR3: CASSLVLAGGRDTQYF. In nucleotides, the CDR3 is TGCGCCAGCAGCTTGGTGCTAGCGGGAGGGCGGGATACGCAGTATTTT.

The chain employs TRBV7-9 and TRBJ1-4; 7 bases agree with TRBD1. From germline, CDR1 is SEHNR and CDR2 FQNEAQ (reference sequence). The CDR3 runs 14 residues. V shed 5 bases, J shed 7 bases, and the junction held 7 bases outside the gene matches. Written as DNA, the CDR3 is TGTGCCAGCAGCGCTACAGGGGTTGGTGAAAAACTGTTTTTT. This translates into CASSATGVGEKLFF.

The V gene is TRBV9, the J gene TRBJ1-3; no clear D. Germline V gene lookup returns CDR1 SGDLS and CDR2 YYNGEE. CDR3 length: 13 amino acids. The V end was cut by 2 bases, the J end by 3 bases, with 6 bases between. The CDR3 DNA reads as TGTGCCAGCAGCGTTTACTTTGGAAACACCATATATTTT. It codes for CASSVYFGNTIYF.

The chain uses TRBV7-9 and TRBJ1-6, with 8 bases fitting TRBD1. The V gene end was trimmed by 4 bases and the J gene end by 7 bases; junction bases not matched to a gene: 9. CDR3 length: 16 amino acids. The germline V gene has CDR1 SEHNR and CDR2 FQNEAQ (reference sequence). This CDR3 is CASSSGQGGLNSPLHF. For the CDR3, the DNA is TGTGCCAGCAGCTCCGGACAGGGAGGTCTGAATTCACCCCTCCACTTT.

Here the CDR3 reads CASSWGPNTEAFF. The CDR3 nucleotides read TGTGCCAGCAGTTGGGGGCCGAACACTGAAGCTTTCTTT. V gene TRBV28 combines with J gene TRBJ1-1; D is possibly TRBD1 (6 bases). Germline CDR1 is MDHEN and CDR2 is SYDVKM. V lost 4 bases, J lost 1 base, and 7 bases lay in between. The CDR3 extends over 13 amino acids.

The chain recombines TRBV4-3 with TRBJ2-6; D might be TRBD2 (6 bases). The germline V gene has CDR1 LGHNA and CDR2 YSLEER. Trimming pared 0 bases from V and 2 bases from J, leaving 8 bases between. The CDR3 loop spans 16 amino acids. CDR3 protein: CASSQESGAGANVLTF. The CDR3 DNA reads as TGCGCCAGCAGCCAAGAGTCGGGGGCTGGGGCCAACGTCCTGACTTTC.

CDR3 protein: CASSQGVAGVGYEQYF. DNA of the CDR3: TGCGCCAGCAGCCAAGGGGTTGCGGGAGTCGGGTACGAGCAGTACTTC. This chain joins TRBV4-3 and TRBJ2-7; 7 bases map to TRBD2. This CDR3 is 16 amino acids long. Germline V gives CDR1 LGHNA, CDR2 YSLEER. V lost 1 base, J lost 4 bases, and 10 bases stayed unmatched.

V and J are TRBV13 and TRBJ1-1, with D unclear. The CDR3 has 15 residues. In germline, CDR1 is PRHDT, CDR2 FYEKMQ (reference sequence). V dropped 1 base and J dropped 4 bases, with 13 bases sitting between them. The CDR3 nucleotides are TGTGCCAGCAGCTTAGACCGGGGTCTGGGCACTGAAGCTTTCTTT. Its translation is CASSLDRGLGTEAFF.

The sample holds one count of this clone. This chain joins TRBV7-9 and TRBJ2-7; D may be TRBD1 (6 bases). Germline V gene sequence: CDR1 SEHNR, CDR2 FQNEAQ (reference sequence). V lost 4 bases and J 3 bases, leaving 13 bases between the germline ends. This CDR3 contains 14 residues. CDR3 nucleotides: TGTGCCAGCAGCTACCACCGGGACAACTACGAGCAGTACTTC. It codes for CASSYHRDNYEQYF.

The chain is built from TRBV4-2 and TRBJ1-4; no definite D call. V shed 2 bases and J shed 4 bases, with 14 bases lying between them. Germline lookup yields CDR1 LGHNA and CDR2 YNFKEQ. The CDR3 consists of 16 residues. CDR3: CASSQLEGLVNEKLFF. As DNA, the CDR3 is TGTGCCAGCAGCCAATTGGAAGGACTGGTTAATGAAAAACTGTTTTTT.

The chain recombines TRBV4-3 with TRBJ2-2; 10 positions agree with TRBD2. The CDR3 totals 16 residues. Germline lookup yields CDR1 LGHNA and CDR2 YSLEER. Trimming at V came to 4 bases and at J to 3 bases, leaving 5 bases not matched to a gene. The CDR3 nucleotides are TGCGCCAGCAGCCCAGCGGGAGGGCCTTACACCGGGGAGCTGTTTTTT. Protein sequence: CASSPAGGPYTGELFF.

V and J are TRBV9 and TRBJ2-2; 8 positions match TRBD1. The CDR3 extends over 17 amino acids. With V trimmed by 1 base and J by 1 base, 6 bases remained unmatched. The germline CDR1 and CDR2 sequences are SGDLS and YYNGEE. The CDR3 here is CASSVLTGAKNTGELFF. CDR3 bases: TGTGCCAGCAGCGTACTGACAGGGGCGAAGAACACCGGGGAGCTGTTTTTT.

The table lists this clone with a count of one. The chain uses TRBV4-2 and TRBJ1-1; D might be TRBD1 (6 bases). This CDR3 is 16 amino acids long. Trimming removed 0 bases at V and 5 bases at J, with 16 bases between. Germline CDR1 is LGHNA and CDR2 is YNFKEQ. The CDR3 is CASSQDRGSDRTEAFF. The CDR3, as DNA: TGTGCCAGCAGCCAAGACAGGGGCTCCGATAGGACTGAAGCTTTCTTT.

V usage is TRBV15 and J usage is TRBJ1-2; maybe TRBD1 (6 bases). CDR3 length: 13 amino acids. Germline V CDR1 and CDR2: LNHNV, YYDKDF (reference sequence). The V and J ends lost 1 base and 4 bases respectively, with 7 bases between them. CDR3 in amino acids: CATSRGQAYGYTF. In DNA form, the CDR3 reads TGTGCCACCAGCAGAGGACAGGCCTATGGCTACACCTTC.

V and J are TRBV15 and TRBJ1-1; tentative D call: TRBD1 (6 bases). Between the trimmed V and J ends, which lost 0 bases and 3 bases, there was a span of 14 bases. The CDR3 is 16 residues long. Germline V gives CDR1 LNHNV, CDR2 YYDKDF (reference sequence). Here the CDR3 DNA reads TGTGCCACCAGCAGAGATCACCAGGGGTGGTACACTGAAGCTTTCTTT. Translated: CATSRDHQGWYTEAFF.

This chain joins TRBV15 and TRBJ2-7; possible D gene TRBD2, 5 bases. The ends were cut back, 4 bases at V and 7 bases at J, with 20 bases in the middle. The V gene's germline CDR1 is LNHNV and CDR2 YYDKDF (reference sequence). The CDR3 extends over 15 amino acids. The CDR3: CATSKRLVLVGEQYF. In DNA form, the CDR3 reads TGTGCCACCAGCAAACGCTTGGTACTAGTGGGAGAGCAGTACTTC.